This T cell receptor (beta chain) was identified during a study of blood T cell repertoires in COVID-19. CDR3 size: 11 residues. This clone was observed a handful of times. Some clones are missing from TCRdb's copy, which holds only in-frame ones; the method was immunoSEQ multiplex PCR. The sample includes 95,000 to 110,000 clones, around 88% of them seen just once. This clonotype was obtained from a man in his fifties with active or convalescent COVID-19. The material sequenced was peripheral blood. This chain connects TRBV12-2 to TRBJ2-7; TRBD2 reflects the table's D call only, with no check against the DNA. TRBV12-2 is assigned pseudogene status. CDR3 nucleotides: TGTGCAAGTCGCTTAGAGCCCGAGCAGTACTTC. This translates into CASRLEPEQYF.